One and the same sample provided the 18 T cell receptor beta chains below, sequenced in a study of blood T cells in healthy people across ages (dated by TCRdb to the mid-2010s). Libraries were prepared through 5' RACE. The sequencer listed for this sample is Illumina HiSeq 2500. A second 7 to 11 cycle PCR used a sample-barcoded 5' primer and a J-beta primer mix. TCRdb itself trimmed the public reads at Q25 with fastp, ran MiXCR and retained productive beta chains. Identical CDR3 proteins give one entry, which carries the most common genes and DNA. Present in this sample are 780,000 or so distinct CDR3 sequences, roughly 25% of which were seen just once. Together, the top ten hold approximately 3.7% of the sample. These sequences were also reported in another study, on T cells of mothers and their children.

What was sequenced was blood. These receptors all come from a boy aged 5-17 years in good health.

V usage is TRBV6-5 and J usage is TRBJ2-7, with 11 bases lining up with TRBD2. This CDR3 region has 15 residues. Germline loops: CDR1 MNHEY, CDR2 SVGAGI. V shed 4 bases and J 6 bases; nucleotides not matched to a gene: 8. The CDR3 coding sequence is TGTGCCAGCAGTTCACTAATAGCGGGAGGGGGCGAGCAGTACTTC. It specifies CASSSLIAGGGEQYF.

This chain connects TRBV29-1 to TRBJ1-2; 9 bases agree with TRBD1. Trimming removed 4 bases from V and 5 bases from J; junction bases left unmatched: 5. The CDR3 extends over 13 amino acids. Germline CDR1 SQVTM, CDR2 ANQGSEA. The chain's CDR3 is CSVVGQGLYGYTF. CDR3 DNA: TGCAGCGTTGTGGGACAGGGACTTTATGGCTACACCTTC.

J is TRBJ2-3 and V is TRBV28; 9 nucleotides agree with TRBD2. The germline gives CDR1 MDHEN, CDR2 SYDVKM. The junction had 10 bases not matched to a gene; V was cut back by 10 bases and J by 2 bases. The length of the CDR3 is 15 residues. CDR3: CATDASGDITDTQYF. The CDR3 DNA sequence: TGTGCCACGGACGCTAGCGGGGATATCACAGATACGCAGTATTTT.

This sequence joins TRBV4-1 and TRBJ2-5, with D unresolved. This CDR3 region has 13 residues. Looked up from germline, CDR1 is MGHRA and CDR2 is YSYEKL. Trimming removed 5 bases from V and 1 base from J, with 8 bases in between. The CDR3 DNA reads TGCGCCAGCAGCAAGTGGACCCAAGAGACCCAGTACTTC. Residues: CASSKWTQETQYF.

The CDR3 DNA is TGCAGTGCTTCAGGGACACCAACCAAATCCTACGAGCAGTACTTC. This gives the protein CSASGTPTKSYEQYF. The genes are TRBV20-1 and TRBJ2-7; TRBD1 might be the D (6 bases). Germline assignment: CDR1 DFQATT and CDR2 SNEGSKA (reference sequence). The CDR3 loop spans 15 amino acids. The V and J ends lost 5 bases and 1 base respectively, with 18 bases between them.

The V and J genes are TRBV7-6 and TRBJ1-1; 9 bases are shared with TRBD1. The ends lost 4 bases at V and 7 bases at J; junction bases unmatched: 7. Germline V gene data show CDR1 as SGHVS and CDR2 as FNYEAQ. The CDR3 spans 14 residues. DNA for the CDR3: TGTGCCAGCAGCTCACAGGGGGCTTCGAGTGAAGCTTTCTTT. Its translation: CASSSQGASSEAFF.

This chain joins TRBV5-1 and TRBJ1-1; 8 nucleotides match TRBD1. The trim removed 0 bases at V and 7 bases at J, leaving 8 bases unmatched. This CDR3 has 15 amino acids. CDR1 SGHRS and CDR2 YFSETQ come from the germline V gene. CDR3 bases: TGCGCCAGCAGCTTGGATACAGGGGGGTACAATGAAGCTTTCTTT. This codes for CASSLDTGGYNEAFF.

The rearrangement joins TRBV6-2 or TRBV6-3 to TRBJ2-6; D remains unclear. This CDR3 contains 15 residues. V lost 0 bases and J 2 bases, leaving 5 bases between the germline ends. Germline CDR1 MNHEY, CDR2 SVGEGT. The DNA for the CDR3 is TGTGCCAGCAGTTACTCAGGGACTGGGGCCAACGTCCTGACTTTC. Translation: CASSYSGTGANVLTF.

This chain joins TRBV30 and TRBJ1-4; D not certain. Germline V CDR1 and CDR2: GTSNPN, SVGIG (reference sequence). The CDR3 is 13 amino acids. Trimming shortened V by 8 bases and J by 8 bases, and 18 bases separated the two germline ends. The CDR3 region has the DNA TGTGCCCTAAACAGCGACCATAACGAAAAACTGTTTTTT. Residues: CALNSDHNEKLFF.

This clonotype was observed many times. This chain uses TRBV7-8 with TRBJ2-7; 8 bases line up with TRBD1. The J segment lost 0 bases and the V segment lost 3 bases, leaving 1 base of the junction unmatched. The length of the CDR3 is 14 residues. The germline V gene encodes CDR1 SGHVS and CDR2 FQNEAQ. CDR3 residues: CASSLTGASYEQYF. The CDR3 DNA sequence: TGTGCCAGCAGCTTGACAGGGGCCTCCTACGAGCAGTACTTC.

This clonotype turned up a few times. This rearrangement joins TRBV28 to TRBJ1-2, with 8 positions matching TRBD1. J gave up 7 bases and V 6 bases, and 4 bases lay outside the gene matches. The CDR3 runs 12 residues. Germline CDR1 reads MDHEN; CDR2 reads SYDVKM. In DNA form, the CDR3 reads TGTGCCAGCAGACAGGACAGGGCTGGCTACACCTTC. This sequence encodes CASRQDRAGYTF.

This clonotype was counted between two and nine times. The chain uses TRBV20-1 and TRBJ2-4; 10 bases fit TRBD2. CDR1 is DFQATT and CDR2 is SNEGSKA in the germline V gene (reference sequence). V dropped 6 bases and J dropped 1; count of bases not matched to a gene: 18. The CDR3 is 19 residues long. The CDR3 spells CSAPNRGRAGGPAKNIQYF. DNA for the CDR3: TGCAGTGCCCCGAACAGGGGACGAGCGGGAGGGCCCGCCAAAAACATTCAGTACTTC.

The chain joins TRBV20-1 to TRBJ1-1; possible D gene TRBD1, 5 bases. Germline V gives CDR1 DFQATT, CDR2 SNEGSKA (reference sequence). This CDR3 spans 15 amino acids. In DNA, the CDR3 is TGCATCCTAGGACAAGGAGGCCAAACGAACACTGAAGCTTTCTTT. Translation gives CILGQGGQTNTEAFF.

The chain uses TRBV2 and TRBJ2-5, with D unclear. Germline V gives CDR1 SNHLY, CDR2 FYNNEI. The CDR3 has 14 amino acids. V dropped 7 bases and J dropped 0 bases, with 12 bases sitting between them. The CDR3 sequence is CASIQARYQETQYF. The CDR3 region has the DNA TGTGCCAGCATCCAAGCGAGGTACCAAGAGACCCAGTACTTC.

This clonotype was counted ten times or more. For the CDR3, the DNA is TGTGCCAGCAGTTCCCGGGGGCGGGAGGAGACCCAGTACTTC. Protein sequence: CASSSRGREETQYF. The gene calls are TRBV12-3 or TRBV12-4 and TRBJ2-5, with a weak D call TRBD2 (7 bases). V lost 4 bases and J 5 bases, leaving 14 bases between the germline ends. This CDR3 is 14 amino acids long.

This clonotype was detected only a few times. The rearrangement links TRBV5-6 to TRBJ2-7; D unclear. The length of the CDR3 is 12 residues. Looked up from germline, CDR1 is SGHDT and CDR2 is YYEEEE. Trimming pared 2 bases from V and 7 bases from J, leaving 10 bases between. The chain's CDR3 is CASSFISGEQYF. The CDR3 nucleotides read TGTGCCAGCAGCTTCATCTCTGGGGAGCAGTACTTC.

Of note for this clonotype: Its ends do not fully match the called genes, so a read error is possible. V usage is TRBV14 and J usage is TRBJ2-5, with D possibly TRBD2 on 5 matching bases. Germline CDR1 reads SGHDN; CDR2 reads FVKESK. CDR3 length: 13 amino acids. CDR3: CASSQESGETQYF. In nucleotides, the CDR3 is TGTGCCAGCAGCCAAGAAAGCGGAGAGACCCAATACTTC.

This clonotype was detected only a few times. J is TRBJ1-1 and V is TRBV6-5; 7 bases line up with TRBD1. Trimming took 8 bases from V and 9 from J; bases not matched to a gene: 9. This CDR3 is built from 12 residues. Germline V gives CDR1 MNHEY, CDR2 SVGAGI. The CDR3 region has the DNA TGTGCCAGCCTAGGGGGCGCAGGGAAAGCTTTCTTT. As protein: CASLGGAGKAFF.